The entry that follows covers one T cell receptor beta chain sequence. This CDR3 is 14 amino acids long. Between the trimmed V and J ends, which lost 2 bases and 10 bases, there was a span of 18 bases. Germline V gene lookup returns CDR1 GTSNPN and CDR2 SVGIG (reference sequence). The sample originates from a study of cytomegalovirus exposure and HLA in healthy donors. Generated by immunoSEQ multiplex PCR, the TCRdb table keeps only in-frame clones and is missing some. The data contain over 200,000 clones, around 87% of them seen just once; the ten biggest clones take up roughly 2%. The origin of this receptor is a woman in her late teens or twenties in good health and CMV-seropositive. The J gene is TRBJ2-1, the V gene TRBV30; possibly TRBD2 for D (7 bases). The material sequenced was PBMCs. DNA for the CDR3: TGTGCCTGGAGTTCAACGAGGGGGAGGGAGGAGCAGTTCTTC. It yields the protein CAWSSTRGREEQFF.